Following are 13 T cell receptor beta chains from one sample sequenced in a study of blood T cell repertoires in COVID-19. Sequencing used immunoSEQ multiplex PCR; TCRdb keeps in-frame clones, though not all of them. The table shows some 150,000 clones, with approximately 85% occurring only once. What was sequenced was peripheral blood. The receptor set was obtained from a man aged 45-65 years with acute or convalescent COVID-19.

The rearrangement links TRBV12-5 to TRBJ2-2; TRBD1 aligns across 9 bases. The CDR3 loop spans 15 amino acids. CDR1 LGHNT and CDR2 FRNRAP come from the germline V gene. The junction had 1 base not matched to a gene; V was cut back by 1 base and J by 4 bases. This CDR3 reads CASGLETGGTGELFF. CDR3 in DNA: TGTGCTAGTGGTTTGGAGACAGGGGGCACCGGGGAGCTGTTTTTT.

The chain links TRBV7-3 to TRBJ2-1; D possibly corresponds to TRBD2 (6 bases). Trimming stripped 3 bases from V and 0 bases from J, with 12 bases between. The CDR3 consists of 16 residues. Germline V lookup: CDR1 SGHTA, CDR2 FQGTGA. The CDR3 loop is CASSFLPGSSYNEQFF. Written as DNA, the CDR3 is TGTGCCAGCAGCTTCCTTCCCGGGAGCTCCTACAATGAGCAGTTCTTC.

This chain connects TRBV11-3 to TRBJ2-7; D may be TRBD1 (5 bases). The length of the CDR3 is 15 residues. CDR1 and CDR2 (germline): SGHNT, YENEEA. Trimming cost V 5 bases and J 7 bases, with 21 bases left between them. CDR3 amino acids: CASSDQDILLREQYF. The CDR3 nucleotides read TGTGCCAGCAGCGACCAGGACATTCTCCTACGAGAGCAGTACTTC.

The rearrangement uses TRBV27 and TRBJ1-4; TRBD1 matches at 7 bases. The CDR3 spans 14 residues. Germline V gene data show CDR1 as MNHEY and CDR2 as SMNVEV (reference sequence). The J segment lost 7 bases and the V segment lost 4 bases, leaving 6 bases of the junction unmatched. CDR3 nucleotides: TGTGCCAGCAGTTGGGACAGTCGAGGTGAAAAACTGTTTTTT. It codes for CASSWDSRGEKLFF. The full variable domain, completed using reference TRBV27 and TRBJ1-4, is EAQVTQNPRYLITVTGKKLTVTCSQNMNHEYMSWYRQDPGLGLRQIYYSMNVEVTDKGDVPEGYKVSRKEKRNFPLILESPSPNQTSLYFCASSWDSRGEKLFFGSGTQLSVL.

The chain combines TRBV3-1 (or the pseudogene TRBV3-2) with TRBJ2-1, with 13 positions matching TRBD2. CDR3 length: 17 residues. Trimming removed 3 bases from V and 5 bases from J; junction bases left unmatched: 7. The germline V gene has CDR1 LGHDT and CDR2 YNNKEL (reference sequence). DNA of the CDR3: TGTGCCAGCAGCCACGCGGGACTAGCGGGAAACCACAATGAGCAGTTCTTC. It is translated as CASSHAGLAGNHNEQFF.

This clone showed up just once. V and J are TRBV28 and TRBJ1-4, with a weak D call TRBD1 (6 bases). The CDR3 totals 19 residues. Trimming took 3 bases from V and 0 from J, leaving 20 bases between them. Germline V gives CDR1 MDHEN, CDR2 SYDVKM. CDR3 amino acids: CASSFEASRGQATNEKLFF. The CDR3 DNA sequence: TGTGCCAGCAGTTTTGAGGCTTCCCGGGGACAAGCAACTAATGAAAAACTGTTTTTT.

CDR3 nucleotides: TGTGCCACCAGTGATGGACGGAGGACTTTCTTT. Translating it yields CATSDGRRTFF. The chain couples TRBV24-1 to TRBJ1-1, with D unresolved. The CDR3 has 11 amino acids. CDR1 and CDR2 from the germline V gene are KGHDR and SFDVKD. V was cut by 3 bases and J by 12 bases, with 10 bases left in between.

This chain joins TRBV10-3 and TRBJ1-1; possibly TRBD1 for D (6 bases). The CDR3 consists of 17 residues. From germline, CDR1 is ENHRY and CDR2 SYGVKD. V was clipped by 3 bases and J by 1 base, with 18 bases between them. Written as DNA, the CDR3 is TGTGCCATCAGTGATCGGGACTCGGGGGGCTGGAACACTGAAGCTTTCTTT. This encodes CAISDRDSGGWNTEAFF.

V usage is TRBV5-4 and J usage is TRBJ2-3, with 8 bases identical to TRBD1. The CDR3 has 15 amino acids. The V segment lost 0 bases and the J segment 2 bases; nucleotides outside the gene matches: 2. Germline CDR1 SGHNT, CDR2 YYREEE (reference sequence). This CDR3 reads CASSLDRGVTDTQYF. DNA for the CDR3: TGTGCCAGCAGCTTGGACAGGGGGGTCACAGATACGCAGTATTTT.

The sample holds a few counts of this clone. CDR3 in DNA: TGTGCCAGCCAGGCCGTTTTCGGCTACACCTTC. This sequence encodes CASQAVFGYTF. The chain is built from TRBV6-5 and TRBJ1-2; no definite D call. Per the germline V gene, CDR1 is MNHEY and CDR2 is SVGAGI. The CDR3 is 11 residues long. Trimming stripped 8 bases from V and 8 bases from J, with 12 bases between.

The genes are TRBV29-1 and TRBJ1-1; the D gene is possibly TRBD1 (5 bases). V gave up 4 bases and J gave up 2 bases, with 17 bases separating them. The CDR3 loop spans 15 amino acids. Germline CDR1 SQVTM, CDR2 ANQGSEA. The DNA for the CDR3 is TGCAGCGTTGCAAAAAAAACAGGTTCTAACACTGAAGCTTTCTTT. This sequence encodes CSVAKKTGSNTEAFF.

The chain links TRBV6-5 to TRBJ1-1; D ambiguous. This CDR3 comprises 14 residues. V lost 0 bases and J 1 base, leaving 6 bases between the germline ends. CDR1 and CDR2 (germline): MNHEY, SVGAGI. Written as DNA, the CDR3 is TGTGCCAGCAGTTACTCGGGAGGGAACACTGAAGCTTTCTTT. Translation: CASSYSGGNTEAFF.

J is TRBJ2-1 and V is TRBV7-9; TRBD1 aligns across 7 bases. This CDR3 is built from 14 residues. The germline V gene encodes CDR1 SEHNR and CDR2 FQNEAQ (reference sequence). Trimming cost V 6 bases and J 3 bases; bases outside gene matches: 5. Here the CDR3 reads CASSWDRLYNEQFF. DNA of the CDR3: TGTGCCAGCAGTTGGGACAGACTCTACAATGAGCAGTTCTTC.